This TCR beta chain was sequenced for a study of chemoradiotherapy in HPV16-positive cancers. Samples were taken several times over chemoradiotherapy. Produced via immunoSEQ multiplex PCR; TCRdb's table is partial and in-frame only. The sample holds nearly 35,000 clones, approximately 90% seen once. The CDR3 sequence is 13 residues long. Trimming pared 0 bases from V and 2 bases from J, leaving 5 bases between. The germline V gene has CDR1 SGHRS and CDR2 YFSETQ. The receptor comes from a human donor with HPV-associated anogenital cancer. J is TRBJ1-2 and V is TRBV5-1; D may be TRBD1 (5 bases). The sample here was blood, taken from a patient who underwent chemoradiotherapy. The CDR3 loop reads CASSLGTNYGYTF. The CDR3 DNA reads TGCGCCAGCAGCTTGGGGACAAACTATGGCTACACCTTC.